This TCR beta chain derives from a study of blood T cell repertoires in COVID-19 (dated by TCRdb to the early 2020s). Regarding the study in general: The collaborator samples originated in the United States, Italy and Spain and spanned the acute and convalescent phases of COVID-19. The sample metadata nearly always contained a de-identified subject ID, COVID-19 status, age in years and sex. Where HLA class I and class II types were available, the types were taken from metadata supplied by the sample provider, not from assay-based typing. Deeply sampled blood TCRbeta repertoires from subjects exposed to, actively infected with, or recovered from COVID-19 were included in the dataset. The prospective study material was composed of cDNA or gDNA derived from T cells, B-cell-depleted T cells, or PBMCs. The repertoires were made available in a free public database intended to serve as a resource for research on the immune response to SARS-CoV-2. Samples came from the ongoing ImmuneRACE study (first 160 participants) plus 1,254 subjects from 6 global collaborators. What the research found in general, with its limitations: The amount of clinical and demographic metadata varied by source and participant and was provided uncurated.

Sequences SGHNT (CDR1) and YYREEE (CDR2) are obtained from the germline V gene (reference sequence). Here V drops 4 bases and J drops 9 bases, and the junction holds 10 bases not matched to any gene. Its CDR3 holds 15 amino acids, cysteine through phenylalanine. Just the 45-base CDR3 DNA is kept, in frame starting at base 1. TCRbeta CDR3 regions were amplified from genomic DNA by means of the immunoSEQ Assay, a bias-controlled multiplex PCR. The source study handled its data this way. The number of nucleated cells in each sample was estimated from the amplification of reference gene primers within the assay. To quantify the absolute abundance of each unique TCRbeta CDR3 rearrangement, sequence reads were collapsed and filtered. Productive Simpson clonality was computed per sample as the square root of Simpson's diversity index over productive rearrangements. TCRdb provides this immuneACCESS table in a form limited to in-frame rearrangements. Some clones are lacking; in checked studies, under half of them reflect an unresolved V gene, and why the rest are absent is not known. V and J calls and clone size are given by that table; D and trimming were obtained from the DNA. This sample holds approximately 40,000 clones; around 87% were observed only once. The top ten clones comprise about a quarter of the sample.

As regards this clone: The specificity of this receptor is unknown. Nothing much larger sits one base from this clone, and base qualities are not available.

Whole blood was collected in K2EDTA tubes by collaborating institutions according to the institutions' own protocols. For TCRbeta analysis, collaborators shipped samples as frozen whole blood, isolated PBMCs, or DNA extracted from either of those sample types. The V and J genes are TRBV5-4 and TRBJ2-1; 10 of the junction bases match TRBD2. This clonotype was obtained from a woman over 75 in a cohort sampled during active or convalescent COVID-19. Sample: peripheral blood. The DNA is TGTGCCAGCAGCCTCGGTTCTAGCGGGGGTCTTGAGCAGTTCTTC. Its protein is CASSLGSSGGLEQFF.